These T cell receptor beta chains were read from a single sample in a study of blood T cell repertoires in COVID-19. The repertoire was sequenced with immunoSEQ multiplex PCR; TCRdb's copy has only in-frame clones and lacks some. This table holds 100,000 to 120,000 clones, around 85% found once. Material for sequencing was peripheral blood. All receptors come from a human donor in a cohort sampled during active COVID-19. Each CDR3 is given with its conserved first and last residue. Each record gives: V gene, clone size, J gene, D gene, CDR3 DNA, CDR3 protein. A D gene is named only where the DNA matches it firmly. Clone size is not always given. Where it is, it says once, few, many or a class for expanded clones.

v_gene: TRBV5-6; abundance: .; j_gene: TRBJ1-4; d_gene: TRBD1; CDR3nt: TGTGCCAGCAGCCGGGACAGGGGGCGGACTAATGAAAAACTGTTTTTT; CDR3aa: CASSRDRGRTNEKLFF
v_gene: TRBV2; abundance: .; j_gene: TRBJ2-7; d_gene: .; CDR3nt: TGTGCCAGCAGTGCCCTCCGTTCCTACGAGCAGTACTTC; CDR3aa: CASSALRSYEQYF
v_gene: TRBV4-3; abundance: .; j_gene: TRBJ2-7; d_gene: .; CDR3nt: TGCGCCAGCAGCCAAGGTAACCAGGCCTACGAGCAGTACTTC; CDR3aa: CASSQGNQAYEQYF
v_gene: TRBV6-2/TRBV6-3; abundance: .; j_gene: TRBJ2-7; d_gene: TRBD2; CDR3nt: TGTGCCAGCAGCTCGGGACTAGCGGGGGGGCTGACCTACGAGCAGTACTTC; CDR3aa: CASSSGLAGGLTYEQYF
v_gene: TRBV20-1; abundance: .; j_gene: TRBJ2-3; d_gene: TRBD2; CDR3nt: TGCAGTGCTAGTGAGGTAGCGGGGGTTAGCACAGATACGCAGTATTTT; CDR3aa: CSASEVAGVSTDTQYF
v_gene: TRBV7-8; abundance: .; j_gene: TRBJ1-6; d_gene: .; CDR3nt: TGTGCCAGCAGCTTAGAGACAGGAAATTCACCCCTCCACTTT; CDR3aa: CASSLETGNSPLHF
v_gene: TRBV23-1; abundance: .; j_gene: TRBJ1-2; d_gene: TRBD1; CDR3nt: TGCGCCAGCAGTCAATCGACAGGGGCTAGGGGCTACACCTTC; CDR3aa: CASSQSTGARGYTF
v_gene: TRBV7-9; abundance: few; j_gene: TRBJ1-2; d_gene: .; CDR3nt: TGTGCCAGCAGCTTAGCACAGGGACCTAACTATGGCTACACCTTC; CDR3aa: CASSLAQGPNYGYTF
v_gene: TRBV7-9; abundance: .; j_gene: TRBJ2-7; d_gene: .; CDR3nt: TGTGCCAGCAGCTTAGTTGTAGGGGGCTCCTACGAGCAGTACTTC; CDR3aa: CASSLVVGGSYEQYF
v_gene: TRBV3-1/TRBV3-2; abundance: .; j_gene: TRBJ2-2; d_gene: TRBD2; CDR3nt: TGTGCCAGCGGTCGGGGGGGGCCCACTGATAACACCGGGGAGCTGTTTTTT; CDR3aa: CASGRGGPTDNTGELFF
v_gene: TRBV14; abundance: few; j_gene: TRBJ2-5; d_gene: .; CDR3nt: TGTGCCAGCAGCCAACCTTGGCAGGGCCTTCAAGAGACCCAGTACTTC; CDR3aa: CASSQPWQGLQETQYF
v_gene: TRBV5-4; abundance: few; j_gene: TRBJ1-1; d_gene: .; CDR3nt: TGTGCCAGCAGCTTGGGGCAGGGCGGGGCTGAAGCTTTCTTT; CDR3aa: CASSLGQGGAEAFF
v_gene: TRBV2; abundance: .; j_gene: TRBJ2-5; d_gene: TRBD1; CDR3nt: TGTGCCAGCAGACCCGACAGGGTAGTGGAGACCCAGTACTTC; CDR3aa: CASRPDRVVETQYF
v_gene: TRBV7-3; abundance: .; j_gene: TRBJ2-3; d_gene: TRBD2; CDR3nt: TGTGCCAGCAGCTTAGGGCCCGGGAGGACAGATACGCAGTATTTT; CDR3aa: CASSLGPGRTDTQYF
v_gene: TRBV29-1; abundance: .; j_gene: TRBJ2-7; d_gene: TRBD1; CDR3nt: TGCAGCGTTGGGGTCGGGACAGGGGGCTGGTACGAGCAGTACTTC; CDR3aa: CSVGVGTGGWYEQYF
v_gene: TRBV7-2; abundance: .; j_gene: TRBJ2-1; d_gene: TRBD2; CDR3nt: TGTGCCAGCAGCTTTGGACTAGCGGGGGATGAGCAGTTCTTC; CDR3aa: CASSFGLAGDEQFF